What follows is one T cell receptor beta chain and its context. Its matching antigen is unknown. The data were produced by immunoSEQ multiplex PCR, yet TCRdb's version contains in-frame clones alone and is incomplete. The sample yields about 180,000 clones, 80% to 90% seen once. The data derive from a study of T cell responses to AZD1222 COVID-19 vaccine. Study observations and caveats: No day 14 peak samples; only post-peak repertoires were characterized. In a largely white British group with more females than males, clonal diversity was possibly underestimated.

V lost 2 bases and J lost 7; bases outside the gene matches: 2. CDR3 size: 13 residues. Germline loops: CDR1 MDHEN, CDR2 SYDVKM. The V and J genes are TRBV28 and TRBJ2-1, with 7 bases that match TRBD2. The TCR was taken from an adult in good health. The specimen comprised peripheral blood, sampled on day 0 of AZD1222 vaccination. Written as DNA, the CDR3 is TGTGCCAGCAGTTTAGCGGGGGTTAATGAGCAGTTCTTC. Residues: CASSLAGVNEQFF.